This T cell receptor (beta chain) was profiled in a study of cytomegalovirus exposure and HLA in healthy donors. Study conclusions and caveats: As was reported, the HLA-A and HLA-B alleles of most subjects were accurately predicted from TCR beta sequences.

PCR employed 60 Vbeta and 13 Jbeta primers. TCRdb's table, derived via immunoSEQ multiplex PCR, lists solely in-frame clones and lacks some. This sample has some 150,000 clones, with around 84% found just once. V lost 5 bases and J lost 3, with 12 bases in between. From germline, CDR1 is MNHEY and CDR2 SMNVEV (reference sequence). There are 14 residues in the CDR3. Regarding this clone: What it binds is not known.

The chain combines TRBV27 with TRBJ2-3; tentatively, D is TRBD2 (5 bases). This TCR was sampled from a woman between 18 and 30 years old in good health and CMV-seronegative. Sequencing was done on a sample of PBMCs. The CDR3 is CASSPLLATDTQYF. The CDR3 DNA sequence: TGTGCCAGCAGTCCACTTCTAGCTACAGATACGCAGTATTTT.